This T cell receptor (beta chain) was observed in a study of patients and donors after allogeneic stem cell transplantation. TCRdb re-called the RT-PCR reads with MiXCR, one entry per CDR3 protein. The sample records over 350,000 distinct CDR3 sequences, approximately 16% being singletons. On this clonotype itself: Given a much more abundant clone one base away, this may be a read error.

CDR1 MGHRA and CDR2 YSYEKL come from the germline V gene. The CDR3 covers 13 residues. V was clipped by 2 bases and J by 2 bases, with 7 bases between them. The sequence came from a human donor who was either an allogeneic HSCT recipient or a stem cell or donor lymphocyte infusion donor (not recorded which). It is not recorded whose cells these are; they may come from a transplant donor. V gene TRBV4-1 combines with J gene TRBJ2-7; no clear D. Sample: blood, either unsorted or a sorted T cell fraction (not recorded which). CDR3 nucleotides: TGCGCCAGCAGCCAACGTCGGACCTACGAGCAGTACTTC. Encoded protein: CASSQRRTYEQYF.